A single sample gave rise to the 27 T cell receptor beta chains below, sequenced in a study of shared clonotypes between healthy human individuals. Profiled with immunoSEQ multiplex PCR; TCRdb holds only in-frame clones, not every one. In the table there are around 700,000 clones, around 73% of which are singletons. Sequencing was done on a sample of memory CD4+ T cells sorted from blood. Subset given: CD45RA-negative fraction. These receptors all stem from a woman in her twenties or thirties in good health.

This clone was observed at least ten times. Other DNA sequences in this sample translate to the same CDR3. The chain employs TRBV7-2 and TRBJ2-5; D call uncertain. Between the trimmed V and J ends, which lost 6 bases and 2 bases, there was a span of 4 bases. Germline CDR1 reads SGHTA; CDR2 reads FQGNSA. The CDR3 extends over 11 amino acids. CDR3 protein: CASSSQETQYF. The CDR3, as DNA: TGTGCCAGCAGTTCTCAAGAGACCCAGTACTTC.

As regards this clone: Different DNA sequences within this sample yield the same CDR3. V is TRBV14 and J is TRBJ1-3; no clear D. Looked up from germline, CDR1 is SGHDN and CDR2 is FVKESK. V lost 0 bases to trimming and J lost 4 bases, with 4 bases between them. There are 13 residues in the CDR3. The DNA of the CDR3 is TGTGCCAGCAGCCAAGATAGGGGAAACACCATATATTTT. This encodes CASSQDRGNTIYF.

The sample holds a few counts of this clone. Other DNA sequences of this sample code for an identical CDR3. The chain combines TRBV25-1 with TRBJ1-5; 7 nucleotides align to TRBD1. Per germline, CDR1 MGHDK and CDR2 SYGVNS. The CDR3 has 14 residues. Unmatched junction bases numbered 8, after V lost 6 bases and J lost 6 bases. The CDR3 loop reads CASSGVGGGQPQHF. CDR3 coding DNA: TGTGCCAGCAGCGGGGTAGGGGGCGGTCAGCCCCAGCATTTT.

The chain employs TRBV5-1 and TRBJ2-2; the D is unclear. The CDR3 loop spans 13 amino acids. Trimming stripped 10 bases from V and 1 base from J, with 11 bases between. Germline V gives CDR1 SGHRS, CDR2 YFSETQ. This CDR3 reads CAGKTLNTGELFF. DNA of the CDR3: TGCGCCGGAAAGACTTTGAACACCGGGGAGCTGTTTTTT.

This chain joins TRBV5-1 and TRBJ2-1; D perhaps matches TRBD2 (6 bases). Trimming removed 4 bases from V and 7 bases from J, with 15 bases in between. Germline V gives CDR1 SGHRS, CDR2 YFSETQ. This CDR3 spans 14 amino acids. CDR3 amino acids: CASSLHMTSNEQFF. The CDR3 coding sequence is TGCGCCAGCAGCCTCCATATGACTAGTAATGAGCAGTTCTTC.

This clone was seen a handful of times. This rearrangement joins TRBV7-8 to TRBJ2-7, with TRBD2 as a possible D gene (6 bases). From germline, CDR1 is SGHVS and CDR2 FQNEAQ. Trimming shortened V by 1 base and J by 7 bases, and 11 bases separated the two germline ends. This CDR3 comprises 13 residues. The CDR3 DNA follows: TGTGCCAGCAGCTTAGACCGGGAGCAAGAGCAGTACTTC. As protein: CASSLDREQEQYF.

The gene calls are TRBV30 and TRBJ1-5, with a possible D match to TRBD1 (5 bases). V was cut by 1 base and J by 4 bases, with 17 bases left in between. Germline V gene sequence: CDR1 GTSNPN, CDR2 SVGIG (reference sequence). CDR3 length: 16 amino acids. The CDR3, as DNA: TGTGCCTGGAGTGGCGATTGGCCGGGGCTAAATCAGCCCCAGCATTTT. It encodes CAWSGDWPGLNQPQHF.

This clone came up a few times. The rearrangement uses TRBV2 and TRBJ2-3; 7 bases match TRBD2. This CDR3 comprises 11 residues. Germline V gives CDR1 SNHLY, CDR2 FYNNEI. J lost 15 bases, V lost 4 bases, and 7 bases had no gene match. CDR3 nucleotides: TGTGCCAGCAGTGTGACTAGCTCTAGTTATTTT. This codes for CASSVTSSSYF.

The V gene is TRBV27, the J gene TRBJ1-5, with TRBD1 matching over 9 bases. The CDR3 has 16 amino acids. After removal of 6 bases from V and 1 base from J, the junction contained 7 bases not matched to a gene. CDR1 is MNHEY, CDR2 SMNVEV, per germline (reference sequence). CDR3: CASSRRTGASNQPQHF. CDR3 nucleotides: TGTGCCAGCAGCCGACGGACAGGGGCGAGCAATCAGCCCCAGCATTTT.

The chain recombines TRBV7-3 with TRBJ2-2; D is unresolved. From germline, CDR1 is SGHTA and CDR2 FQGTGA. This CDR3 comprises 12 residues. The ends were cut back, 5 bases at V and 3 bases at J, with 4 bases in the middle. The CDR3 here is CASSVYTGELFF. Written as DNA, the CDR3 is TGTGCCAGCAGCGTGTACACCGGGGAGCTGTTTTTT.

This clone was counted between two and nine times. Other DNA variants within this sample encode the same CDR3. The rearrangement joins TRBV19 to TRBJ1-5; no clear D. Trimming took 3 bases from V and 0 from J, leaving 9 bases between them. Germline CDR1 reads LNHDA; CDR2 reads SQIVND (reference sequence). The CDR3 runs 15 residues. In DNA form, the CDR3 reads TGTGCCAGTAGTATTGATCCAGATAGCAATCAGCCCCAGCATTTT. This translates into CASSIDPDSNQPQHF.

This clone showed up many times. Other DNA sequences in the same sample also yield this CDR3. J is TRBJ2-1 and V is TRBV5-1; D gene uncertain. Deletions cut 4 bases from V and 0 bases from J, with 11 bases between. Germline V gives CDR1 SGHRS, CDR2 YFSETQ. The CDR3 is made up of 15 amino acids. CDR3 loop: CASSRDLSSYNEQFF. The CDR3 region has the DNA TGCGCCAGCAGCCGTGACTTGAGCTCCTACAATGAGCAGTTCTTC.

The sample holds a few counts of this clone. In DNA, the CDR3 is TGTGCCAGTACCCCGAGACAGGGGGCGAGGGGTGGCTACACCTTC. It specifies CASTPRQGARGGYTF. The chain couples TRBV19 to TRBJ1-2; 10 nucleotides agree with TRBD1. The CDR3 covers 15 residues. Germline lookup yields CDR1 LNHDA and CDR2 SQIVND (reference sequence). With V trimmed by 7 bases and J by 7 bases, 12 bases remained unmatched.

The CDR3 loop reads CASSPGAQETQYF. The CDR3 region has the DNA TGTGCCAGCTCACCGGGGGCCCAAGAGACCCAGTACTTC. The rearrangement joins TRBV18 to TRBJ2-5; D is perhaps TRBD1 (6 bases). V lost 3 bases, J lost 1 base, and 6 bases lay in between. Germline V CDR1 and CDR2: KGHSH, LQKENI. This CDR3 is 13 amino acids long.

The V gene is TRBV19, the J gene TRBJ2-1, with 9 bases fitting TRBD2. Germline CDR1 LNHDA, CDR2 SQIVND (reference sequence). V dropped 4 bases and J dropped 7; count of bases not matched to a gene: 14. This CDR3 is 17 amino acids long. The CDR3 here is CASSTTRGSGRKNEQFF. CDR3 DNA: TGTGCCAGTAGTACCACTCGTGGTAGCGGGAGAAAGAATGAGCAGTTCTTC.

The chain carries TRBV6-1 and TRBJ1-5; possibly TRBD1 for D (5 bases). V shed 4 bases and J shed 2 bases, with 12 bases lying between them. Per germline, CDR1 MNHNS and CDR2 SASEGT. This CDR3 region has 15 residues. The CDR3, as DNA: TGTGCCAGCAGTGTTTCAGGGTCAGGCAATCAGCCCCAGCATTTT. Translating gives CASSVSGSGNQPQHF.

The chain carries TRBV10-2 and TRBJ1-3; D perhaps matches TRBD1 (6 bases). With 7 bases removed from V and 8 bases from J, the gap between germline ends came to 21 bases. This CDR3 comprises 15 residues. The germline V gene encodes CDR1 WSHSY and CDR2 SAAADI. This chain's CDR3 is CASNPVRDIWDTIYF. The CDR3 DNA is TGCGCCAGCAACCCAGTCCGGGACATATGGGACACCATATATTTT.

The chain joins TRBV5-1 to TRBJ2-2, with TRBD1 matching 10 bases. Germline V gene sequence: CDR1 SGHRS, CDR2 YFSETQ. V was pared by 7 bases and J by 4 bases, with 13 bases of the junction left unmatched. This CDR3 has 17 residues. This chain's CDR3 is CASQKSTGGRVTGELFF. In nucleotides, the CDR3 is TGCGCCAGCCAAAAATCGACAGGGGGCCGGGTCACCGGGGAGCTGTTTTTT.

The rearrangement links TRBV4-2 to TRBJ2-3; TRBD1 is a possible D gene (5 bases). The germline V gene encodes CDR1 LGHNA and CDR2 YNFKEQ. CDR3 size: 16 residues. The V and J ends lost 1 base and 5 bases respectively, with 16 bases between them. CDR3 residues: CASSQATARRVDTQYF. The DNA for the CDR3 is TGTGCCAGCAGCCAAGCGACAGCCCGGCGTGTAGATACGCAGTATTTT.

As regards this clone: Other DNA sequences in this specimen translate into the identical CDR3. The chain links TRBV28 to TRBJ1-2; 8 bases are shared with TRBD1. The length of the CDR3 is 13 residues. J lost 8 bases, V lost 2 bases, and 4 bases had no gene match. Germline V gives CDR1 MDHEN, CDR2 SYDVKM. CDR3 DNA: TGTGCCAGCAGTTTACAGGGGGCACGCGGCTACACCTTC. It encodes CASSLQGARGYTF.

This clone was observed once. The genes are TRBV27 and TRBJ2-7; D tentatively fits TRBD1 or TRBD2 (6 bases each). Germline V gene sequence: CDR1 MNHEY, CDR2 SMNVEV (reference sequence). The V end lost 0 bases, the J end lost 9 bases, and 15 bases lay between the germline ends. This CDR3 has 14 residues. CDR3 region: CASSLSRGLIRQYF. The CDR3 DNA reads TGTGCCAGCAGTTTATCCAGGGGACTGATTCGGCAGTACTTC.

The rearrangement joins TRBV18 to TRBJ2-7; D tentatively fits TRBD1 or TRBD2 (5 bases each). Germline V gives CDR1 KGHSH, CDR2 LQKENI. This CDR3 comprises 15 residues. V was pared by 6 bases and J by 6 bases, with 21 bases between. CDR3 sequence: CASSPTGGDGGEQYF. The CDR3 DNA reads TGTGCCAGCTCTCCTACAGGAGGAGATGGCGGCGAGCAGTACTTC.

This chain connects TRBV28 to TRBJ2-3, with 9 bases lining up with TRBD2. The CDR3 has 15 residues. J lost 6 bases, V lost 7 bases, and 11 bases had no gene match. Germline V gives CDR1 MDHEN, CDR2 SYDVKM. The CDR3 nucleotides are TGTGCCAGCATCCGGATAGCGGGAGCGGGTGATACGCAGTATTTT. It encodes CASIRIAGAGDTQYF. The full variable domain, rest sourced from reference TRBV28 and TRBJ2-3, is DVKVTQSSRYLVKRTGEKVFLECVQDMDHENMFWYRQDPGLGLRLIYFSYDVKMKEKGDIPEGYSVSREKKERFSLILESASTNQTSMYLCASIRIAGAGDTQYFGPGTRLTVL.

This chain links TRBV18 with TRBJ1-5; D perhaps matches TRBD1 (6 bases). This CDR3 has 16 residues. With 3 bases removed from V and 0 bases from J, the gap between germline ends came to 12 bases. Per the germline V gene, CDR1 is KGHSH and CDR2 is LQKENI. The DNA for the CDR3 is TGTGCCAGCTCACCGGACAGACCCTTTAGCAATCAGCCCCAGCATTTT. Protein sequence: CASSPDRPFSNQPQHF.

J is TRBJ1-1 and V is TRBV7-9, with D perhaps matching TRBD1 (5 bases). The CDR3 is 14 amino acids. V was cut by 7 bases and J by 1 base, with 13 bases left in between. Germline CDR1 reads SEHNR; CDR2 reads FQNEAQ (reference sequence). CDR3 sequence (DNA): TGTGCCAGCACCCCGGGGCGGCCGAACACTGAAGCTTTCTTT. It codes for CASTPGRPNTEAFF.

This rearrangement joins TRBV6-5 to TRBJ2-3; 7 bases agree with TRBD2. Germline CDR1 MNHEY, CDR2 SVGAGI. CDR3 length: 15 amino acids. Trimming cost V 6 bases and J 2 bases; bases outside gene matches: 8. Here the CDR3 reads CASSQSLAATDTQYF. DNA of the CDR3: TGTGCCAGCAGCCAAAGTCTAGCGGCCACAGATACGCAGTATTTT.

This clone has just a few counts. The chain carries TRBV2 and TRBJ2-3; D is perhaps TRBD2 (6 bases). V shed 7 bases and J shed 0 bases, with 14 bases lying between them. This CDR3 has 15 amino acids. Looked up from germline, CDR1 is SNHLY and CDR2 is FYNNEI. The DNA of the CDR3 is TGTGCCAGCAAAGGACTATTTTCTAGCACAGATACGCAGTATTTT. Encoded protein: CASKGLFSSTDTQYF.